A selection of T cell receptor beta chains follows, all from one sample in a study of response to subunit inactivated influenza vaccine. TCRdb independently ran MiXCR on the RT-PCR reads; one entry per CDR3 protein. The sample contains a few hundred thousand distinct CDR3 sequences, 14% of which appear only once. The sequencing used PBMCs from blood, collected 11 to 12 days after vaccination. These receptors were taken from a man between 50 and 59 years old who received an inactivated influenza vaccine. Both conserved end residues are trimmed from each CDR3.

>TRBV30|TRBJ1-2
AWSGDSNYGYT
>TRBV4-3|TRBJ1-4
ASSFNPTGDNEKLF
>TRBV4-1|TRBJ2-5
ASSQVLEVETQY
>TRBV4-3|TRBJ2-3
ASSQEGYGRTSTDTQY
>TRBV29-1|TRBJ2-5
SVTTGGGKETQY
>TRBV4-1|TRBJ2-3
ASSQDSRTNTQY
>TRBV24-1|TRBJ2-5
ATSDPYAGGETQY
>TRBV3-1|TRBJ1-2
ASSQVQGGDGYT
>TRBV12-3/TRBV12-4|TRBJ2-2
ASSPVLGIGELF
>TRBV12-3/TRBV12-4|TRBJ2-7
ASSQSRDSYEQY
>TRBV7-3|TRBJ2-3
ASSLGLAGDGTQY
>TRBV20-1|TRBJ1-2
SGGGGQNYGYT
>TRBV9|TRBJ2-1
ASSIGTSGRLSEQF
>TRBV20-1|TRBJ1-1
SARMDIYTPNTEAF
>TRBV11-2|TRBJ2-2
ASSSRGFEAGELF
>TRBV20-1|TRBJ2-2
SARDGRLNTGELF
>TRBV12-3/TRBV12-4|TRBJ2-3
ASSKTSGGGTDTQY
>TRBV3-1|TRBJ2-7
ASSYGQGVVNEQY
>TRBV7-2|TRBJ1-1
ASSYPLAEAF
>TRBV5-1|TRBJ2-2
ASTGVFAGELF
>TRBV12-3/TRBV12-4|TRBJ1-4
ASRGRGEKLF
>TRBV9|TRBJ2-1
ASSPRYEQESEQF
>TRBV20-1|TRBJ2-1
SARDYPENNEQF
>TRBV4-2|TRBJ2-2
ASSPDGLTDGGELF
>TRBV5-1|TRBJ2-3
ASSRSGGASDTQY
>TRBV5-1|TRBJ2-7
ASSSSGTPDEQY
>TRBV5-1|TRBJ2-3
ASSPGDGISADTQY
>TRBV7-8|TRBJ2-7
ASSFGQAYTYEQY
>TRBV6-2/TRBV6-3|TRBJ2-7
ASRQGAEQY
>TRBV28|TRBJ2-3
ASSLAGTDTDTQY
>TRBV7-9|TRBJ2-3
ASAPGQGLRRDTQY
>TRBV9|TRBJ1-5
ASSATGKNQPQH
>TRBV2|TRBJ2-1
ASSEQRVSSYNEQF
>TRBV6-2/TRBV6-3|TRBJ2-5
ASSYRSSETQY
>TRBV20-1|TRBJ2-5
SASVWGKGE
>TRBV7-2|TRBJ2-7
ASSLRASGYEQY
>TRBV24-1|TRBJ2-1
ATSDRDGTSGRNEQF
>TRBV5-1|TRBJ2-1
ASRSFRSYNEQF
>TRBV3-1|TRBJ2-5
ASRNLAGGQETQY
>TRBV5-5|TRBJ2-1
ASSLDRLEREQF
>TRBV7-9|TRBJ2-4
ASSDIPEGREENIQY
>TRBV20-1|TRBJ2-7
SAPIRLADSYEQY
>TRBV19|TRBJ2-7
ASGAVEGASYEQY
>TRBV20-1|TRBJ2-1
SASTSGLYNEQF
>TRBV25-1|TRBJ2-2
ASRRGTGYTGELF
>TRBV3-1|TRBJ2-7
ASSPNWGLAGSEQY
>TRBV15|TRBJ2-2
ATSRTSGRAVGTGELF
>TRBV28|TRBJ2-1
ASRQYEQF
>TRBV21-1|TRBJ2-7
ASNSGGGYEQY